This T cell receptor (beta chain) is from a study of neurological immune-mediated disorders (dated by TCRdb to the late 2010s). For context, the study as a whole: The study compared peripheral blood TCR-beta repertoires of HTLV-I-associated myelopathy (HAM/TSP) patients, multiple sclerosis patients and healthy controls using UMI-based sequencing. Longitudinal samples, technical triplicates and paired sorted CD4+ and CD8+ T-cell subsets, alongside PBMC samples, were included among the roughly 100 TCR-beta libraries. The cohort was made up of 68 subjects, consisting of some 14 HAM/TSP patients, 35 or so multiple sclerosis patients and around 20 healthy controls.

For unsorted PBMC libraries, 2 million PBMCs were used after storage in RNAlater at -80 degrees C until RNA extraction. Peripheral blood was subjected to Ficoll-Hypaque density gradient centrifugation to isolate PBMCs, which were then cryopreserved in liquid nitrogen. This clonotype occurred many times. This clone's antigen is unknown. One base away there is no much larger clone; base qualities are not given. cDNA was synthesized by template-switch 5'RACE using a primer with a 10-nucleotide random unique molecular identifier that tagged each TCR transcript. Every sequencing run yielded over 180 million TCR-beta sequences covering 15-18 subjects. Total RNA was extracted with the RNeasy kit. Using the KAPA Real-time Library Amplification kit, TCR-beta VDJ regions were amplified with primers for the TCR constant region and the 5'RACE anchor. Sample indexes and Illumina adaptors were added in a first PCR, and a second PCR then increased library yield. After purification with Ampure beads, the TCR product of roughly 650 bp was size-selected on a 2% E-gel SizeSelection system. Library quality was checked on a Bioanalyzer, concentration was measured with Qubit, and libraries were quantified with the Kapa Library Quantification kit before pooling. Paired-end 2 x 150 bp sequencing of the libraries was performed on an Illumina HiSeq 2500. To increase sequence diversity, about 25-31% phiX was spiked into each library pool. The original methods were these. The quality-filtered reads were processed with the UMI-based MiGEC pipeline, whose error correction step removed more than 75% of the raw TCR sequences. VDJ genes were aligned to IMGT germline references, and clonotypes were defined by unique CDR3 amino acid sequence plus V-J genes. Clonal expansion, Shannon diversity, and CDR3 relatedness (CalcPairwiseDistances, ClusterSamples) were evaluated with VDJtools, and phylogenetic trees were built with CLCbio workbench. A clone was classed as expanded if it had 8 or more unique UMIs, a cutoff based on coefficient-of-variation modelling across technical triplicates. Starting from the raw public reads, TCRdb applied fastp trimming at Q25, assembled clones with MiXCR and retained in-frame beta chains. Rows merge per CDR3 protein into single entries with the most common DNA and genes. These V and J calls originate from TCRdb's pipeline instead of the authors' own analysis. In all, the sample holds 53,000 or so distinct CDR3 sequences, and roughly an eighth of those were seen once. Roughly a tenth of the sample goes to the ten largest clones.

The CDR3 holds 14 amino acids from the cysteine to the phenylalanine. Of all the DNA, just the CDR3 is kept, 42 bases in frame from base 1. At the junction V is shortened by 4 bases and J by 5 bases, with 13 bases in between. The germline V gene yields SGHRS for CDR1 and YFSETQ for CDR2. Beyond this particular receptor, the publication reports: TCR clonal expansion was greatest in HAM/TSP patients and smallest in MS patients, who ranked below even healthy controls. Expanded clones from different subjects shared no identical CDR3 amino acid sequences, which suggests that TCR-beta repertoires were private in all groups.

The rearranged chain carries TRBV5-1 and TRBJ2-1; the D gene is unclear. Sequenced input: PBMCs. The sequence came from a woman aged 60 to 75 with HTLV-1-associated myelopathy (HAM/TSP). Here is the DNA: TGCGCCAGCAGCCCCCGTGATGGGGACAATGAGCAGTTCTTC. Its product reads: CASSPRDGDNEQFF.